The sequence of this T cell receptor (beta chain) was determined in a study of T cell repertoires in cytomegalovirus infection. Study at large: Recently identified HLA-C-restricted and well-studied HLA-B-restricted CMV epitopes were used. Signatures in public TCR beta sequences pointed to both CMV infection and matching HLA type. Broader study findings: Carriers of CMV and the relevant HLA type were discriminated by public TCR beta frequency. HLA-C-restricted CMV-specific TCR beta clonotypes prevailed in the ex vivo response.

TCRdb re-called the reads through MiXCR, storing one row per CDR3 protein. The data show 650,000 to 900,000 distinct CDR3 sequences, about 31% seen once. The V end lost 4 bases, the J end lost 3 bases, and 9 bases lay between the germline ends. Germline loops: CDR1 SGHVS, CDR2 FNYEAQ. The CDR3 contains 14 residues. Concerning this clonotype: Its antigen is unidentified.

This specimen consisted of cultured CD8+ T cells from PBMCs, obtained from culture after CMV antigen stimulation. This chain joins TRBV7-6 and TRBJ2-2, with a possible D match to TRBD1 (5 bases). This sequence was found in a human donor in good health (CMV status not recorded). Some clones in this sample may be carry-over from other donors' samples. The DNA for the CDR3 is TGTGCCAGCAGCTCGCAGGGCTACACCGGGGAGCTGTTTTTT. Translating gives CASSSQGYTGELFF. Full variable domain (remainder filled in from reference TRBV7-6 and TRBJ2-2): GAGVSQSPRYKVTKRGQDVALRCDPISGHVSLYWYRQALGQGPEFLTYFNYEAQQDKSGLPNDRFSAERPEGSISTLTIQRTEQRDSAMYRCASSSQGYTGELFFGEGSRLTVL.